This record covers a single T cell receptor beta chain. This clone was detected only once. No antigen is known for it. It has no much larger one-base neighbor in the sample; base qualities were not kept. The data derive from a study of blood T cell repertoires in COVID-19 (TCRdb year 2020). For context, the study as a whole: Samples from collaborators originated in the United States, Italy and Spain and spanned both the acute and convalescent phases of COVID-19. Sample metadata almost always included a de-identified subject ID, COVID-19 status, age in years and sex. The repertoires were released in a freely available public database intended as a resource for research on the immune response to SARS-CoV-2. The material from the prospective study consisted of cDNA or gDNA derived from T cells, B-cell-depleted T cells, or PBMCs. Where available, HLA class I and class II types were taken from metadata supplied by the sample provider and were not determined by assay-based typing. Samples were obtained from the ongoing ImmuneRACE study (first 160 participants) and from about 1,300 subjects provided by 6 global collaborators. Subjects who had been exposed to COVID-19, were actively infected with it, or had recovered from it provided the deeply sampled blood TCRbeta repertoires that made up the dataset.

Study-level results and caveats: How much clinical and demographic metadata was included differed by source and by participant, and the metadata was provided uncurated.

Whole blood was collected in K2EDTA tubes by collaborating institutions according to the institutions' own protocols. For TCRbeta analysis, collaborators shipped samples as frozen whole blood, isolated PBMCs, or DNA extracted from either of those sample types. The germline V gene provides CDR1 SGHDT and CDR2 YYEEEE. The CDR3 holds 15 amino acids from the cysteine to the phenylalanine. The read is trimmed to its CDR3 DNA, 45 bases read in frame from base 1. The germline V and J ends show losses of 2 bases and 0 bases respectively, and no gene match explains 5 bases of the junction. TCRbeta CDR3 regions were amplified from genomic DNA using the immunoSEQ Assay, a bias-controlled multiplex PCR. In the authors' own workflow: Within the assay, amplification of reference gene primers was used to estimate how many nucleated cells each sample contained. To quantify the absolute abundance of each unique TCRbeta CDR3 rearrangement, sequence reads were collapsed and filtered. For each sample, productive Simpson clonality was calculated as the square root of Simpson's diversity index over productive rearrangements. The immuneACCESS repertoire file appears here via TCRdb, limited to in-frame rearrangements. These files lack a portion of the clones; in checked studies, under half of the deficit traces to unresolved V genes, and the cause of the others is not known. The V and J calls and clone size were taken over from that table, and D and trimming were inferred from the DNA. The sample includes nearly 250,000 clones, with almost 85% observed a single time. 1.9% of the sample is taken by the ten largest.

This chain joins TRBV5-6 to TRBJ2-7; 7 bases in the junction line up with TRBD1. Material: peripheral blood. The sequence was obtained from an elderly woman with acute or convalescent COVID-19. The nucleotide sequence is TGTGCCAGCAGCTTAATGGGACAGACCTCCTACGAGCAGTACTTC. The translation is CASSLMGQTSYEQYF.